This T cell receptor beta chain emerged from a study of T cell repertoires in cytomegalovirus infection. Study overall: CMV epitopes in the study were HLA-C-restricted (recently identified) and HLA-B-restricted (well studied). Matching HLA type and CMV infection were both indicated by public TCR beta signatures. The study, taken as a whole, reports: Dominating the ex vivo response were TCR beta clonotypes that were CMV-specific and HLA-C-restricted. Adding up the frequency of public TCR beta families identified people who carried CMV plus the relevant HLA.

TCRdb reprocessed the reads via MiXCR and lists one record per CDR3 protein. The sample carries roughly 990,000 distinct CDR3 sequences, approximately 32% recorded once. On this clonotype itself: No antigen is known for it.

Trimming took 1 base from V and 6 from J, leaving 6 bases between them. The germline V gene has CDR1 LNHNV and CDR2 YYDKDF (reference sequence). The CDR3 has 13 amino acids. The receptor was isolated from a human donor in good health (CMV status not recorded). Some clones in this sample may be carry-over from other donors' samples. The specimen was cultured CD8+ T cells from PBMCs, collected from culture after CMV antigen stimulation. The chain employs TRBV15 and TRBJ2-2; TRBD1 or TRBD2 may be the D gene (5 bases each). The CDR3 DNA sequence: TGTGCCACCAGCAGAGGGGGGTCCGGGGAGCTGTTTTTT. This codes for CATSRGGSGELFF.